The 21 T cell receptor beta chains given below trace back to one sample, sequenced in a study of blood T cell repertoires in COVID-19. Data came from immunoSEQ multiplex PCR; TCRdb stores just in-frame clones and leaves some out. The sample records more than 250,000 clones, roughly 90% being singletons. The sequencing input was peripheral blood. These receptors all stem from a man younger than 35 who had recovered from COVID-19.

This clone has just a few counts. The genes are TRBV15 and TRBJ1-6; 7 positions agree with TRBD1. This CDR3 contains 15 residues. The V and J ends lost 1 base and 7 bases, in that order; junction bases with no gene match: 4. CDR1 and CDR2 from the germline V gene are LNHNV and YYDKDF (reference sequence). The chain's CDR3 is CATSRVGGGNSPLHF. As DNA, the CDR3 is TGTGCCACCAGCAGAGTTGGAGGGGGCAATTCACCCCTCCACTTT.

The chain is built from TRBV21-1 and TRBJ2-7; the table assigns TRBD2, which was not confirmed against the DNA. TRBV21-1 is shown as a pseudogene. CDR3 length: 14 amino acids. In nucleotides, the CDR3 is TGTGCCAGCAGGCGTTGGGGGGGCTCCTACGAGCAGTACTTC. It encodes CASRRWGGSYEQYF.

J is TRBJ1-2 and V is TRBV5-5, with D maybe TRBD1 (5 bases). The germline gives CDR1 SGHKS, CDR2 YYEKEE (reference sequence). Trimming removed 0 bases at V and 9 bases at J, with 12 bases between. This CDR3 region has 13 residues. CDR3 amino acids: CASSLEVGVSYTF. DNA for the CDR3: TGTGCCAGCAGCTTGGAGGTAGGGGTTAGCTACACCTTC.

The DNA of the CDR3 is TGTGCCAGCAGCCTGGTGCGGGGGGCCGAGCGAGAGACCCAGTACTTC. Translation: CASSLVRGAERETQYF. The chain links TRBV3-1 (or the pseudogene TRBV3-2) to TRBJ2-5; TRBD2 aligns across 8 bases. CDR1 is LGHDT and CDR2 is YNNKEL in the germline V gene (reference sequence). The CDR3 length is 16 residues. J lost 4 bases, V lost 4 bases, and 11 bases had no gene match.

V gene TRBV5-4 combines with J gene TRBJ2-1, with 9 bases identical to TRBD1. Germline V gene data show CDR1 as SGHNT and CDR2 as YYREEE (reference sequence). The V gene end was trimmed by 2 bases and the J gene end by 8 bases; junction bases not matched to a gene: 11. CDR3 length equals 16 residues. CDR3 nucleotides: TGTGCCAGCAGCTTCTCAACCGGGACAGGGCATGATGAGCAGTTCTTC. The encoded protein is CASSFSTGTGHDEQFF.

The chain carries TRBV19 and TRBJ1-1, with D unclear. Germline CDR1 reads LNHDA; CDR2 reads SQIVND (reference sequence). The CDR3 covers 16 residues. Trimming left V 3 bases short and J 4 bases short, with 18 bases between. The CDR3 DNA reads as TGTGCCAGTAGTATTCCTACCGGGGTACTAGGCACTGAAGCTTTCTTT. Its protein product is CASSIPTGVLGTEAFF.

This chain links TRBV4-1 with TRBJ1-2, with 8 bases aligning to TRBD1. This CDR3 has 17 residues. Per germline, CDR1 MGHRA and CDR2 YSYEKL. Germline trimming cut 1 base from V and 7 bases from J; bases unmatched to any gene: 14. CDR3 nucleotide sequence: TGCGCCAGCAGCCAAGGGGACAGGACCAGAGAGGCTACTGGCTACACCTTC. This encodes CASSQGDRTREATGYTF.

With regard to this clone: Other DNA sequences of this sample code for an identical CDR3. The chain joins TRBV5-1 to TRBJ1-1, with D uncertain. V dropped 4 bases and J dropped 1 base, with 5 bases sitting between them. This CDR3 spans 12 amino acids. Germline loops: CDR1 SGHRS, CDR2 YFSETQ. The CDR3 protein is CASSPSNTEAFF. The CDR3 DNA sequence: TGCGCCAGCAGCCCGTCGAACACTGAAGCTTTCTTT. Complete variable domain (other parts from reference TRBV5-1 and TRBJ1-1): KAGVTQTPRYLIKTRGQQVTLSCSPISGHRSVSWYQQTPGQGLQFLFEYFSETQRNKGNFPGRFSGRQFSNSRSEMNVSTLELGDSALYLCASSPSNTEAFFGQGTRLTVV.

The chain employs TRBV4-2 and TRBJ2-1; D unclear. CDR1 and CDR2 from the germline V gene are LGHNA and YNFKEQ. V lost 4 bases and J 0 bases, leaving 16 bases between the germline ends. The CDR3 is made up of 17 amino acids. CDR3 nucleotide sequence: TGTGCCAGCAGCCCCCGTAGTGGCGGAAGCTCCTACAATGAGCAGTTCTTC. This codes for CASSPRSGGSSYNEQFF.

This chain links TRBV6-5 with TRBJ1-1, with a weak D call TRBD1 (6 bases). This CDR3 has 15 residues. Germline V gene lookup returns CDR1 MNHEY and CDR2 SVGAGI. The V end lost 6 bases, the J end lost 5 bases, and 19 bases lay between the germline ends. The CDR3 DNA sequence: TGTGCCAGCAGCATTCGAACTCCAGGGGATACTGAAGCTTTCTTT. Its translation is CASSIRTPGDTEAFF.

A single count supports this clone. The gene calls are TRBV7-9 and TRBJ2-3, with TRBD1 identical over 8 bases. V lost 0 bases, J lost 0 bases, and 5 bases stayed unmatched. CDR3 length equals 17 residues. Germline assignment: CDR1 SEHNR and CDR2 FQNEAQ (reference sequence). CDR3 sequence reads: CASSLAWGQVSTDTQYF. The CDR3 region has the DNA TGTGCCAGCAGCTTAGCCTGGGGACAGGTGAGCACAGATACGCAGTATTTT.

This chain connects TRBV7-2 to TRBJ1-1; the D is unclear. Trimming took 0 bases from V and 6 from J, leaving 11 bases between them. The CDR3 sequence is 14 residues long. Germline loops: CDR1 SGHTA, CDR2 FQGNSA. CDR3 in DNA: TGTGCCAGCAGCTTAGCGACGATGGCGGCTGAAGCTTTCTTT. Amino acids: CASSLATMAAEAFF.

This clone was picked up a small number of times. CDR3 region: CASSWGTGENSPLHF. CDR3 sequence (DNA): TGTGCCAGCAGCTGGGGGACAGGGGAAAATTCACCCCTCCACTTT. The chain has TRBV14 and TRBJ1-6; TRBD1 matches at 10 bases. V dropped 5 bases and J dropped 7; count of bases not matched to a gene: 5. The CDR3 length is 15 residues. Germline CDR1 reads SGHDN; CDR2 reads FVKESK. Full variable domain (outside the CDR3, taken from reference TRBV14 and TRBJ1-6): EAGVTQFPSHSVIEKGQTVTLRCDPISGHDNLYWYRRVMGKEIKFLLHFVKESKQDESGMPNNRFLAERTGGTYSTLKVQPAELEDSGVYFCASSWGTGENSPLHFGNGTRLTVT.

A single count supports this clone. The V and J genes are TRBV12-3 or TRBV12-4 and TRBJ1-1, with D possibly matching TRBD1 (5 bases). V shed 6 bases and J shed 5 bases, with 10 bases lying between them. The CDR3 runs to 12 residues. Here the CDR3 DNA reads TGTGCCAGCAGGGTCGGGGGAACTGAAGCTTTCTTT. Translation: CASRVGGTEAFF.

The rearrangement uses TRBV4-1 and TRBJ1-4, with 9 nucleotides matching TRBD1. J gave up 4 bases and V 4 bases, and 4 bases lay outside the gene matches. The V gene's germline CDR1 is MGHRA and CDR2 YSYEKL. CDR3 length: 15 amino acids. The CDR3 region is CASSRRQGGNEKLFF. DNA for the CDR3: TGCGCCAGCAGCCGCCGACAGGGGGGTAATGAAAAACTGTTTTTT.

The chain joins TRBV6-5 to TRBJ2-1, with a weak D call TRBD2 (5 bases). V was shortened by 2 bases and J by 8 bases, with 16 bases between the two germline ends. The CDR3 sequence is 15 residues long. CDR1 and CDR2 from the germline V gene are MNHEY and SVGAGI. This CDR3 is CASSYLQASFHEQFF. The CDR3, as DNA: TGTGCCAGCAGTTACCTTCAGGCTAGCTTCCATGAGCAGTTCTTC.

The rearrangement links TRBV28 to TRBJ1-2; TRBD1 is a possible D gene (6 bases). V lost 1 base, J lost 8 bases, and 17 bases lay in between. CDR1 is MDHEN, CDR2 SYDVKM, per germline. The CDR3 spans 15 residues. The CDR3 DNA is TGTGCCAGCAGTTTATTAATGAGGTCAGGGGAGGGCTACACCTTC. It codes for CASSLLMRSGEGYTF.

This clone has a single count. The DNA of the CDR3 is TGCGCCAGCAGTGAGAGGCAGGGGGACTACGAGCAGTACTTC. Amino acid sequence: CASSERQGDYEQYF. The V and J genes are TRBV10-2 and TRBJ2-7; 7 nucleotides line up with TRBD1. Germline V gene sequence: CDR1 WSHSY, CDR2 SAAADI. This CDR3 contains 14 residues. Trimming at V came to 2 bases and at J to 3 bases, leaving 4 bases not matched to a gene.

This clone was seen just once. The chain employs TRBV5-1 and TRBJ1-3, with TRBD1 identical over 10 bases. The V gene's germline CDR1 is SGHRS and CDR2 YFSETQ. CDR3 length: 15 residues. Trimming cost V 5 bases and J 3 bases; bases outside gene matches: 5. The CDR3 loop is CASSRTGGGGNTIYF. DNA for the CDR3: TGCGCCAGCAGTCGGACAGGGGGAGGTGGAAACACCATATATTTT.

The J gene is TRBJ1-2, the V gene TRBV5-6, with D maybe TRBD1 (5 bases). Germline V gene sequence: CDR1 SGHDT, CDR2 YYEEEE. The CDR3 consists of 13 residues. The V gene lost 2 bases and the J gene lost 2 bases, with 7 bases spanning the gap. CDR3 bases: TGTGCCAGCAGCTTACCAGGGAACTATGGCTACACCTTC. It specifies CASSLPGNYGYTF.

The chain joins TRBV5-4 to TRBJ2-1, with 8 bases identical to TRBD2. CDR1 is SGHNT and CDR2 is YYREEE in the germline V gene (reference sequence). Trimming removed 5 bases from V and 0 bases from J; junction bases left unmatched: 1. There are 14 residues in the CDR3. CDR3 residues: CASRSGSSYNEQFF. CDR3 nucleotides: TGTGCCAGCAGGAGCGGGAGCTCCTACAATGAGCAGTTCTTC.